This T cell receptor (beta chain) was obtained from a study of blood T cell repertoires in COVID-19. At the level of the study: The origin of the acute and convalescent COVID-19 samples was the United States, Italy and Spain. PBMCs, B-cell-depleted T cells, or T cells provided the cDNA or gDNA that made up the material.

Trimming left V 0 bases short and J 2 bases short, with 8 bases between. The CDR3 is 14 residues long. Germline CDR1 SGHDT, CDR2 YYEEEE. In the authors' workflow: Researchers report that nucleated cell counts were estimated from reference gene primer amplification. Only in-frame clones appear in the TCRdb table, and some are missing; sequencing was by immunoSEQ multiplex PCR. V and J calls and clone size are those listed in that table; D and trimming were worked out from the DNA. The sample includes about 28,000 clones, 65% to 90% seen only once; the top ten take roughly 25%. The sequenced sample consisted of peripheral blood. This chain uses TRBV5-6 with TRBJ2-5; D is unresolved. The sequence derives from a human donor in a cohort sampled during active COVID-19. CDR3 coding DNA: TGTGCCAGCAGCTTGGTTGCGGATCAAGAGACCCAGTACTTC. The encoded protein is CASSLVADQETQYF.